These 10 T cell receptor beta chains originate from one sample sequenced in a study of cytomegalovirus exposure and HLA in healthy donors. The PCR made use of 60 Vbeta and 13 Jbeta primers. The data were produced by immunoSEQ multiplex PCR, yet TCRdb's version contains in-frame clones alone and is incomplete. Here the sample spans around 130,000 clones, 70% to 85% being singletons. The sample taken for sequencing was PBMCs. Receptors were obtained from a man between 18 and 35 years old in good health and CMV-seropositive.

The chain recombines TRBV9 with TRBJ2-3, with TRBD1 matching 10 bases. Germline trimming cut 4 bases from V and 6 bases from J; bases unmatched to any gene: 8. The CDR3 is 15 amino acids. Germline-derived CDR1 and CDR2 are SGDLS and YYNGEE. This chain's CDR3 is CASSSSGTGVDTQYF. The CDR3 DNA sequence: TGTGCCAGCAGCTCCTCCGGGACAGGGGTCGATACGCAGTATTTT.

The V gene is TRBV27, the J gene TRBJ1-1; the D is unclear. Germline V gene sequence: CDR1 MNHEY, CDR2 SMNVEV (reference sequence). The CDR3 has 11 residues. V lost 6 bases and J lost 2, with 4 bases in between. In DNA, the CDR3 is TGTGCCAGCAGGACTAACACTGAAGCTTTCTTT. Translation gives CASRTNTEAFF.

This clone showed up just a few times. Other DNA sequences within the sample encode an identical CDR3. This rearrangement joins TRBV28 to TRBJ1-5; 7 bases are shared with TRBD1. This CDR3 has 14 residues. Germline V gene data show CDR1 as MDHEN and CDR2 as SYDVKM. V trimming: 5 bases; J trimming: 7 bases; junction bases outside the gene matches: 8. This CDR3 is CASSQTGVRQPQHF. CDR3 coding DNA: TGTGCCAGCAGTCAAACAGGGGTAAGGCAGCCCCAGCATTTT.

This CDR3 is CASSPGGFFQETQYF. CDR3 nucleotide sequence: TGCGCCAGCAGCCCGGGGGGCTTTTTTCAAGAGACCCAGTACTTC. This chain joins TRBV5-1 and TRBJ2-5; a possible D gene is TRBD2 (7 bases). The CDR3 has 15 amino acids. The V gene lost 4 bases and the J gene lost 2 bases, with 15 bases spanning the gap. Germline CDR1 SGHRS, CDR2 YFSETQ. Looking up the rest from reference TRBV5-1 and TRBJ2-5 gives the full variable domain: KAGVTQTPRYLIKTRGQQVTLSCSPISGHRSVSWYQQTPGQGLQFLFEYFSETQRNKGNFPGRFSGRQFSNSRSEMNVSTLELGDSALYLCASSPGGFFQETQYFGPGTRLLVL.

The chain joins TRBV5-5 to TRBJ1-1; D gene uncertain. Germline assignment: CDR1 SGHKS and CDR2 YYEKEE (reference sequence). Trimming left V 4 bases short and J 0 bases short, with 16 bases between. The CDR3 runs 16 residues. The CDR3: CASSPIGGKLNTEAFF. The CDR3 bases are TGTGCCAGCAGCCCGATCGGCGGAAAATTGAACACTGAAGCTTTCTTT.

The chain recombines TRBV5-4 with TRBJ2-7; a weak D match, TRBD1 (5 bases). CDR1 SGHNT and CDR2 YYREEE come from the germline V gene (reference sequence). This CDR3 has 13 amino acids. V lost 2 bases and J 0 bases, leaving 6 bases between the germline ends. Here the CDR3 reads CASSFQGSYEQYF. The CDR3 region has the DNA TGTGCCAGCAGCTTCCAGGGCTCCTACGAGCAGTACTTC.

The chain couples TRBV7-9 to TRBJ2-1, with D perhaps TRBD2 (5 bases). The CDR3 totals 14 residues. Germline CDR1 and CDR2: SEHNR and FQNEAQ (reference sequence). V was pared by 6 bases and J by 2 bases, with 11 bases between. CDR3 protein: CASRLTSPYNEQFF. The CDR3 bases are TGTGCCAGCAGACTCACTAGTCCCTACAATGAGCAGTTCTTC.

The chain carries TRBV7-6 and TRBJ2-6, with D perhaps TRBD1 (5 bases). This CDR3 region has 21 residues. CDR1 and CDR2 from the germline V gene are SGHVS and FNYEAQ. V was pared by 3 bases and J by 0 bases, with 24 bases between. CDR3 nucleotide sequence: TGTGCCAGCAGCTTTCCCCTCCGACAGCCTCAACTTAACTCTGGGGCCAACGTCCTGACTTTC. This translates into CASSFPLRQPQLNSGANVLTF. The full variable domain, rest sourced from reference TRBV7-6 and TRBJ2-6, is GAGVSQSPRYKVTKRGQDVALRCDPISGHVSLYWYRQALGQGPEFLTYFNYEAQQDKSGLPNDRFSAERPEGSISTLTIQRTEQRDSAMYRCASSFPLRQPQLNSGANVLTFGAGSRLTVL.

This rearrangement joins TRBV25-1 to TRBJ1-6; D gene unclear. This CDR3 spans 17 amino acids. Germline CDR1 and CDR2: MGHDK and SYGVNS. Trimming removed 0 bases from V and 2 bases from J, with 11 bases in between. CDR3 sequence (DNA): TGTGCCAGCAGTGAATACGCCGACGGGGCCTATAATTCACCCCTCCACTTT. Amino acids: CASSEYADGAYNSPLHF.

The count of this clone is one. DNA for the CDR3: TGTGCCTGGAGTTTACTAGCAACAGATACGCAGTATTTT. Translated, it gives CAWSLLATDTQYF. The rearrangement uses TRBV30 and TRBJ2-3; the D gene is possibly TRBD2 (6 bases). Germline V lookup: CDR1 GTSNPN, CDR2 SVGIG (reference sequence). V was cut by 2 bases and J by 3 bases, with 9 bases left in between. This CDR3 spans 13 amino acids. Full variable domain (outside the CDR3, taken from reference TRBV30 and TRBJ2-3): SQTIHQWPATLVQPVGSPLSLECTVEGTSNPNLYWYRQAAGRGLQLLFYSVGIGQISSEVPQNLSASRPQDRQFILSSKKLLLSDSGFYLCAWSLLATDTQYFGPGTRLTVL.